Following are 3 T cell receptor beta chains from one sample sequenced in a study of identical twins. Each CDR3 protein is one row after TCRdb ran MiXCR on the 5' RACE reads. The sample contains about 530,000 distinct CDR3 sequences, around 24% of which appear only once. The data were also submitted as part of a second study, on yellow fever vaccine responses in identical twins.

Sequenced input: CD4+ T cells sorted from blood. These receptors were collected from a woman under 30 in good health.

This rearrangement joins TRBV7-8 to TRBJ2-4, with 12 bases lining up with TRBD2. Unmatched junction bases numbered 10, after V lost 3 bases and J lost 7 bases. The CDR3 is made up of 17 amino acids. Germline CDR1 reads SGHVS; CDR2 reads FQNEAQ. The CDR3 nucleotides are TGTGCCAGCAGCTTTCCGCCAGGACTAGCGGGAAAGAACATTCAGTACTTC. Translating it yields CASSFPPGLAGKNIQYF.

This clonotype has a handful of counts. V usage is TRBV11-2 and J usage is TRBJ1-4, with a possible D match to TRBD1 (6 bases). The V gene's germline CDR1 is SGHAT and CDR2 FQNNGV. V was cut by 5 bases and J by 5 bases, with 15 bases left in between. CDR3 size: 15 residues. The CDR3 loop is CASSPQGQINEKLFF. In nucleotides, the CDR3 is TGTGCCAGCAGCCCGCAGGGGCAGATCAATGAAAAACTGTTTTTT.

This clonotype was detected only a few times. The chain recombines TRBV29-1 with TRBJ2-7; possibly TRBD1 or TRBD2 for D (5 bases each). Per the germline V gene, CDR1 is SQVTM and CDR2 is ANQGSEA. The ends were cut back, 6 bases at V and 5 bases at J, with 11 bases in the middle. This CDR3 is built from 11 residues. The CDR3 protein is CSVGTGNEQYF. The CDR3 coding sequence is TGCAGCGTAGGGACGGGGAACGAGCAGTACTTC.